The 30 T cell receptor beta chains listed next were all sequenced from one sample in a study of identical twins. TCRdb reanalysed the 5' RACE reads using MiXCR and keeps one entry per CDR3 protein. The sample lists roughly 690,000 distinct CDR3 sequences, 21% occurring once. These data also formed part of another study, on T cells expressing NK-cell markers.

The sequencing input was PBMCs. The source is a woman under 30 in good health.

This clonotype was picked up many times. Here the CDR3 reads CASSPGRSYHTGELFF. In nucleotides, the CDR3 is TGTGCCAGCAGCCCCGGGCGGAGCTACCACACCGGGGAGCTGTTTTTT. The rearrangement joins TRBV7-9 to TRBJ2-2; D remains ambiguous. Germline loops: CDR1 SEHNR, CDR2 FQNEAQ (reference sequence). The germline V and J ends were trimmed by 5 bases and 3 bases, with 16 bases remaining between them. The CDR3 is 16 amino acids. Full variable domain (outside the CDR3, taken from reference TRBV7-9 and TRBJ2-2): DTGVSQNPRHKITKRGQNVTFRCDPISEHNRLYWYRQTLGQGPEFLTYFQNEAQLEKSRLLSDRFSAERPKGSFSTLEIQRTEQGDSAMYLCASSPGRSYHTGELFFGEGSRLTVL.

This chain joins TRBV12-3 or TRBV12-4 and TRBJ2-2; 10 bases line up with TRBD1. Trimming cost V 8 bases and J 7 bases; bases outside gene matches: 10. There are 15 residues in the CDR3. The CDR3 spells CASRIRQGASGELFF. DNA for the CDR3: TGTGCCAGCCGAATACGACAGGGGGCTAGCGGGGAGCTGTTTTTT.

CDR3 amino acids: CASSLAGEGGYEQYF. The CDR3 DNA sequence: TGCGCCAGCAGCTTGGCAGGAGAAGGGGGCTACGAGCAGTACTTC. The chain uses TRBV5-1 and TRBJ2-7, with a tentative D call TRBD1 (6 bases). The CDR3 covers 15 residues. Per the germline V gene, CDR1 is SGHRS and CDR2 is YFSETQ. With 0 bases removed from V and 3 bases from J, the gap between germline ends came to 13 bases.

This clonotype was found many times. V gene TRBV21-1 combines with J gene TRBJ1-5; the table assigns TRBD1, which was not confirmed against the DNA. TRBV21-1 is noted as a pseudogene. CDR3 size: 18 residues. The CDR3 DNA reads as TGTGCCAGCAGCAAAGGGAACAGGGGTGCTGCGGTGAATCAGCCCCAGCATTTT. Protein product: CASSKGNRGAAVNQPQHF.

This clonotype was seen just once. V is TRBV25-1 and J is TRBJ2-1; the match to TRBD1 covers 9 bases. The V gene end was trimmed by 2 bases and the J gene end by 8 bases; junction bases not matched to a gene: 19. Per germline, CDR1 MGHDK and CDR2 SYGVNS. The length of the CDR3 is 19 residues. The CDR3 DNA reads TGTGCCAGCAGTGAAGTCCCGGGACAGGGTTTTGGATACCACCATGAGCAGTTCTTC. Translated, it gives CASSEVPGQGFGYHHEQFF.

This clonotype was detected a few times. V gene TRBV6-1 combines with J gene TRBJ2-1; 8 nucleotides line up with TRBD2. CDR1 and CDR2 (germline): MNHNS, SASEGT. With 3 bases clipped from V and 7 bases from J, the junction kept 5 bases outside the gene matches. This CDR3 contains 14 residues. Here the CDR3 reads CASSEELAENEQFF. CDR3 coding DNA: TGTGCCAGCAGTGAGGAACTAGCGGAGAATGAGCAGTTCTTC.

CDR3: CANLGGRVETQYF. CDR3 bases: TGTGCCAACCTTGGAGGTCGGGTAGAGACCCAGTACTTC. The chain uses TRBV27 and TRBJ2-5; D may be TRBD2 (5 bases). The CDR3 runs to 13 residues. Germline lookup yields CDR1 MNHEY and CDR2 SMNVEV (reference sequence). The V and J ends lost 10 bases and 4 bases respectively, with 16 bases between them.

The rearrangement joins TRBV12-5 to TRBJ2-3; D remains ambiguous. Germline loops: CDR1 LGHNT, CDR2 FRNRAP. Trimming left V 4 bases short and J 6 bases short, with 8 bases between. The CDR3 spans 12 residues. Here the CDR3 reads CASGSRPDTQYF. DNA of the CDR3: TGTGCTAGTGGTTCCCGACCGGATACGCAGTATTTT.

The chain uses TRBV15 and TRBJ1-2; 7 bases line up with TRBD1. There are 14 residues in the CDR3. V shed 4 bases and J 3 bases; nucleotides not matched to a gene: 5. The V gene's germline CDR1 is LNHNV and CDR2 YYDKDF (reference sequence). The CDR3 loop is CATSTRTGDYGYTF. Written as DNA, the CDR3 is TGTGCCACCAGCACCCGGACAGGAGACTATGGCTACACCTTC.

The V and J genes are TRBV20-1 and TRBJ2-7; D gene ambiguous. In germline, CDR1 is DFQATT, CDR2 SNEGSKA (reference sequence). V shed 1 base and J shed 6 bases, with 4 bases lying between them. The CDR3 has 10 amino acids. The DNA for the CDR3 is TGCAGTGCTAGAGCCGGCGAGCAGTACTTC. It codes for CSARAGEQYF.

The CDR3 reads CSATGRGSYNEQFF. The DNA of the CDR3 is TGCAGTGCTACGGGCAGGGGCTCCTACAATGAGCAGTTCTTC. The V and J genes are TRBV20-1 and TRBJ2-1, with a tentative D call TRBD1 (6 bases). This CDR3 contains 14 residues. V lost 4 bases to trimming and J lost 0 bases, with 10 bases between them. Germline CDR1 reads DFQATT; CDR2 reads SNEGSKA (reference sequence).

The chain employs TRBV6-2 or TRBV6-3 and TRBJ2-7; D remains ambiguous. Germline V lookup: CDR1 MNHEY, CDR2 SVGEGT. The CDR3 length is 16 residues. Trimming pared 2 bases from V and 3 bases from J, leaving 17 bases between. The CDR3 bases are TGTGCCAGCAGTTACAGCGTAGAGCGTATGTACTACGAGCAGTACTTC. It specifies CASSYSVERMYYEQYF.

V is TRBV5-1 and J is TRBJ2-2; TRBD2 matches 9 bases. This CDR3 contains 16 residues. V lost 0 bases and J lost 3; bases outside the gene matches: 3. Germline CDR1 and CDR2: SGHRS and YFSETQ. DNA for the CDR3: TGCGCCAGCAGCTTGGGAGCGGGGGGACACACCGGGGAGCTGTTTTTT. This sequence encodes CASSLGAGGHTGELFF.

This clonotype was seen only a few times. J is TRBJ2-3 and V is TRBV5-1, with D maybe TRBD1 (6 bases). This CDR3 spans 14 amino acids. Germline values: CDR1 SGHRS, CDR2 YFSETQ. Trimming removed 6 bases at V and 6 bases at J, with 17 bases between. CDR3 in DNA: TGCGCCAGCACCCTGGGACACGGAGAGGATACGCAGTATTTT. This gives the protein CASTLGHGEDTQYF.

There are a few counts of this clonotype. CDR3 sequence: CSARDRDTKGDTQYF. In nucleotides, the CDR3 is TGCAGTGCTAGAGATCGGGACACTAAGGGAGATACGCAGTATTTT. The genes are TRBV20-1 and TRBJ2-3, with TRBD1 as a possible D gene (6 bases). From germline, CDR1 is DFQATT and CDR2 SNEGSKA (reference sequence). Trimming pared 0 bases from V and 5 bases from J, leaving 15 bases between. The CDR3 loop spans 15 amino acids.

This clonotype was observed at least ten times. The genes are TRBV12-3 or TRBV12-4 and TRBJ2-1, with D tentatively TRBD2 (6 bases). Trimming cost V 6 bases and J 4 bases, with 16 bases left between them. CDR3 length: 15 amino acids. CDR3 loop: CASRIAGSSYNEQFF. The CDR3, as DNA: TGTGCCAGCAGAATTGCGGGGAGTTCATACAATGAGCAGTTCTTC.

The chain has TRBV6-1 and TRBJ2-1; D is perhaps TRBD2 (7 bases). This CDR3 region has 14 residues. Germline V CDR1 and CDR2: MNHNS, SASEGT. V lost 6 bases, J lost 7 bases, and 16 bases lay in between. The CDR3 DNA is TGTGCCAGCAGCGGGGGGCCCTCGTGGAATGAGCAGTTCTTC. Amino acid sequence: CASSGGPSWNEQFF.

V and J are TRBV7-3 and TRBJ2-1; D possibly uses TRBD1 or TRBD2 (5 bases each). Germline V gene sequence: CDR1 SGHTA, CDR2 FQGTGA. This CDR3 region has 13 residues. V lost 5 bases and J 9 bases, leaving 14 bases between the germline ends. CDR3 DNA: TGTGCCAGCAGCACATACTCGGGGCTTGAGCAGTTCTTC. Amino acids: CASSTYSGLEQFF.

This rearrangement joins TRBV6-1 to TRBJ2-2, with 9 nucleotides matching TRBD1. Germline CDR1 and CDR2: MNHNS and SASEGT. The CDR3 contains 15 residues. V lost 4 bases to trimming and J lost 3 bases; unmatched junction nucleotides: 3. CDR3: CASSGQGVYTGELFF. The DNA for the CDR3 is TGTGCCAGCAGTGGACAGGGGGTGTACACCGGGGAGCTGTTTTTT.

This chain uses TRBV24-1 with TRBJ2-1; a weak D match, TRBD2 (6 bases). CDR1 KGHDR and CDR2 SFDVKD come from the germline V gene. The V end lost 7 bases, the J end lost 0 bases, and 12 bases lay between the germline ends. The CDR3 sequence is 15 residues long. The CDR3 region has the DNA TGTGCCACCAGCCCCAGCGGGTCCTCCTACAATGAGCAGTTCTTC. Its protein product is CATSPSGSSYNEQFF.

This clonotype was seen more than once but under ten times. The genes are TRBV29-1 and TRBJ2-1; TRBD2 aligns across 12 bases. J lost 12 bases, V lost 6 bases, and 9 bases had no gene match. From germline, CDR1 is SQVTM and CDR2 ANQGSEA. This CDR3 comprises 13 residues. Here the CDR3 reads CSVGLAGNLRQFF. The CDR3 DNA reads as TGCAGCGTCGGACTAGCGGGAAACTTAAGGCAGTTCTTC.

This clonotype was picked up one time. The CDR3 here is CASSVSGRMGYEQYF. The DNA for the CDR3 is TGTGCCAGCAGCGTTTCCGGGAGGATGGGCTACGAGCAGTACTTC. V is TRBV9 and J is TRBJ2-7; TRBD2 matches 7 bases. CDR1 and CDR2 from the germline V gene are SGDLS and YYNGEE. The V gene end was trimmed by 2 bases and the J gene end by 3 bases; junction bases not matched to a gene: 8. The CDR3 length is 15 residues.

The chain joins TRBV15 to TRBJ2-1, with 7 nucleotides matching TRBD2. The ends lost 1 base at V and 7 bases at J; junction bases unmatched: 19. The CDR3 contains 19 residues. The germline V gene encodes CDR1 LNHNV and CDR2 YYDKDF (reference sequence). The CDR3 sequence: CATSRVFIGFRGGRNEQFF. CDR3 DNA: TGTGCCACCAGCAGAGTGTTCATAGGTTTTCGGGGCGGGAGAAATGAGCAGTTCTTC.

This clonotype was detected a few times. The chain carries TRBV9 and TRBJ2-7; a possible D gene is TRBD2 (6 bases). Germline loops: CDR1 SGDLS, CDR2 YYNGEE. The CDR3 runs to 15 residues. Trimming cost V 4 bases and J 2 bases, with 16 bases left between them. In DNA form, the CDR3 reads TGTGCCAGCAGCCCGTTACCCGGGAGCGCCTACGAGCAGTACTTC. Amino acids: CASSPLPGSAYEQYF.

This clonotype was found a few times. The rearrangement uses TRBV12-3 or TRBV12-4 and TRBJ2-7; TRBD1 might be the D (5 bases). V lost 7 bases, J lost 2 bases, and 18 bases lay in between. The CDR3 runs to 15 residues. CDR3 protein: CASTPWVGATYEQYF. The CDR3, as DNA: TGTGCCAGCACCCCTTGGGTAGGGGCCACCTACGAGCAGTACTTC.

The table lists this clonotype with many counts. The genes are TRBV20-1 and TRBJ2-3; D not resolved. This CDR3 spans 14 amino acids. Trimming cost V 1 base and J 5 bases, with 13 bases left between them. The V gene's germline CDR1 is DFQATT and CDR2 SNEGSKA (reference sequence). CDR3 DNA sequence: TGCAGTGCTAGAGTAGGCTTTTCGGTAGATACGCAGTATTTT. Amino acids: CSARVGFSVDTQYF.

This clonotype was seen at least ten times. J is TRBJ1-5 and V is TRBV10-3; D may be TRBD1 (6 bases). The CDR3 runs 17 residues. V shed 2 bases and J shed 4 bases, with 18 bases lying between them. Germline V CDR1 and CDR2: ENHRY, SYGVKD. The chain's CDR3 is CAISEGAGALPNQPQHF. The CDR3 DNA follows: TGTGCCATCAGTGAGGGGGCAGGGGCTTTACCAAATCAGCCCCAGCATTTT.

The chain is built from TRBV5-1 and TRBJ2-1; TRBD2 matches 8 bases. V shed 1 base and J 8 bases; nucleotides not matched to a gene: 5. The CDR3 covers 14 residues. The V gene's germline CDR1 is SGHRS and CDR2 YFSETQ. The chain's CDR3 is CASSLREGGHEQFF. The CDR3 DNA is TGCGCCAGCAGCTTGCGGGAGGGCGGCCATGAGCAGTTCTTC. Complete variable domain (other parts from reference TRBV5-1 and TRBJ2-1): KAGVTQTPRYLIKTRGQQVTLSCSPISGHRSVSWYQQTPGQGLQFLFEYFSETQRNKGNFPGRFSGRQFSNSRSEMNVSTLELGDSALYLCASSLREGGHEQFFGPGTRLTVL.

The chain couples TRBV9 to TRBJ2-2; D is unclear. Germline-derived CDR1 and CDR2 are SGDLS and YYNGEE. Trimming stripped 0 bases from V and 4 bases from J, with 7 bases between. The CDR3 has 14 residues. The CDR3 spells CASSVGASTGELFF. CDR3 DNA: TGTGCCAGCAGCGTAGGGGCGAGCACCGGGGAGCTGTTTTTT. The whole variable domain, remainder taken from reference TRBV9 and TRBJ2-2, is DSGVTQTPKHLITATGQRVTLRCSPRSGDLSVYWYQQSLDQGLQFLIQYYNGEERAKGNILERFSAQQFPDLHSELNLSSLELGDSALYFCASSVGASTGELFFGEGSRLTVL.

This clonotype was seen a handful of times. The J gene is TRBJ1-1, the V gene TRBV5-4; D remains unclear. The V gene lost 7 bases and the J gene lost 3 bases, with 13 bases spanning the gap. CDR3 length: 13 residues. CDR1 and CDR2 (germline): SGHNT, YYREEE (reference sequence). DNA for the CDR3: TGTGCCAGCGCCGCAAGACGCGACACTGAAGCTTTCTTT. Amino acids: CASAARRDTEAFF.